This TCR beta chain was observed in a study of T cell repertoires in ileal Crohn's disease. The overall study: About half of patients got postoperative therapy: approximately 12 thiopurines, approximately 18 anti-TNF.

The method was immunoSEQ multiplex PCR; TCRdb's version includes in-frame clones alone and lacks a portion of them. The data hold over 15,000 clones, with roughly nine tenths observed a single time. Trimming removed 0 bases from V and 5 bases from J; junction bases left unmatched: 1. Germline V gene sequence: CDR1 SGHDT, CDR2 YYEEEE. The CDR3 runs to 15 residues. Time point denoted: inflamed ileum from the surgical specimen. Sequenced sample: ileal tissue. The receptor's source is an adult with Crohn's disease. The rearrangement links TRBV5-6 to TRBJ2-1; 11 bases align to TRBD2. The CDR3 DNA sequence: TGTGCCAGCAGCTTGGCACTAGCGGGGGACAATGAGCAGTTCTTC. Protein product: CASSLALAGDNEQFF.